This TCR beta chain comes out of a study of T-cell memory formation after mild COVID-19 (dated by TCRdb to 2020 to 2023). Study-level background: TCR sequence clusters from the two donors were largely donor specific. T-cell clones expanding and contracting after mild COVID-19 in a couple of donors were tracked by longitudinal TCRalpha and TCRbeta repertoire sequencing. The cohort comprised two young, previously healthy adult volunteers, one female and one male. General findings and caveats noted by the study authors: Contracting CD4+ clones were located mainly in the CM and EM memory subsets, whereas CD8+ clones were found to be enriched in EMRA. The second-wave clones that peaked on day 37 were not confirmed to be SARS-CoV-2 specific. From day 15 to 85, contracting clones showed balanced CD4/CD8 phenotypes, whereas a second wave of clones that expanded from day 15 to 37 leaned towards CD4+. Some responding clones were detected in pre-infection memory, which suggested that pre-existing cross-reactive memory T cells had joined the SARS-CoV-2 response. The study included only a couple of mild cases, and larger cohorts that include severe cases with pre-infection samples were judged to be necessary.

Ficoll-Paque density gradient centrifugation was the method used to isolate PBMCs. The listed sequencing device is Illumina NovaSeq 6000. TCRalpha and TCRbeta cDNA libraries were built by 5'RACE with constant-segment primers, adding sample barcodes and unique molecular identifiers. Trizol reagent was used to extract RNA from every sample. Amplification of the libraries took two PCR steps, and the second step added a second sample barcode plus Illumina TruSeq adapters. The libraries were sequenced on an Illumina NovaSeq using 2 x 150 bp paired-end reads. From the authors' description of their analysis: Demultiplexing of reads and collapsing into UMI-guided consensus sequences were performed with migec v1.2.7. With mixcr v2.1.11, UMI consensuses were aligned to TRA and TRB V and J templates and assembled into clonotypes. Clonotypes were classified as expanded or contracted when called significant by both edgeR and NoisET, with noise models trained on biological replicates. edgeR calls used a false discovery rate-adjusted p below 0.01 and a log2 fold-change threshold of 1. PCA with hierarchical clustering of max-normalized trajectories of the 1000 most abundant clonotypes was used as exploratory dynamics analysis. Separately sequenced CD4+ and CD8+ repertoires were used to assign a CD4 or CD8 phenotype to each responding clone. TCRdb itself trimmed the public reads at Q25 with fastp, ran MiXCR and retained productive beta chains. For every CDR3 protein sequence, its rows merge into one entry that carries the most common genes and DNA. These V and J calls are TCRdb output, not the study's own analysis. Across this sample there are 380,000 or so distinct CDR3 sequences, with over 13% seen only once. The leading ten clones occupy 22% of the sample.

This clonotype was seen at least ten times. The target of this receptor is not known. No much larger clonotype is one base removed from it; base qualities were not supplied. Reading the germline V gene gives CDR1 MNHNS and CDR2 SASEGT. Counted from cysteine to phenylalanine, this CDR3 has 17 amino acids. The retained sequence is limited to the CDR3, 51 bases, with the frame set at the first base. The V end loses 0 bases and the J end loses 0 bases, and a stretch of 12 bases separates them. This receptor chain uses TRBV6-1 and TRBJ2-1; tentative D gene TRBD2, with 7 bases matching. Material for sequencing was PBMCs or a T cell subset sorted from them (not recorded which). This receptor was identified in a man in his late teens or twenties who had mild COVID-19 (a few samples of this study predate the infection). The sample titles of this study are shuffled in the database, so cell type and time point are left out; the donor was told from shared clones. The nucleotide sequence is given as TGTGCCAGCAGTGAAGCGCCGGGGGGCAGCTCCTACAATGAGCAGTTCTTC. Its translation is CASSEAPGGSSYNEQFF.